The entry that follows covers one T cell receptor (beta chain) sequence. At the DNA level, this CDR3 is encoded by other sequences in the same sample as well. This specimen belongs to a study of blood T cell repertoires in COVID-19. As for the study in general: Samples representing acute and convalescent COVID-19 were sourced from the United States, Italy and Spain.

This CDR3 has 13 amino acids. The germline V and J ends were trimmed by 3 bases and 2 bases, with 8 bases remaining between them. Germline CDR1 reads MDHEN; CDR2 reads SYDVKM. Measured with immunoSEQ multiplex PCR; TCRdb has only the in-frame clones, and not every one. Here the sample spans some 300,000 clones, about 90% being singletons. Input material: PBMCs or T cells enriched from blood (not recorded which). The receptor was isolated from a young woman with acute COVID-19. The chain recombines TRBV28 with TRBJ2-7; D uncertain. The CDR3 sequence: CASSLGRTYEQYF. The DNA for the CDR3 is TGTGCCAGCAGTTTGGGCAGAACCTACGAGCAGTACTTC.